These 31 T cell receptor beta chains originate from one sample sequenced in a study of identical twins. TCRdb analysed the 5' RACE reads with MiXCR anew, one entry per CDR3 protein. This sample has around 500,000 distinct CDR3 sequences; 14% occur once, and the top ten carry around 0.57%. These records were also assigned to another study, of yellow fever vaccine responses in identical twins.

The sequenced material came from CD4+ T cells sorted from blood. The receptors shown here come from a woman in her late teens or twenties in good health.

This clonotype was recorded at least ten times. The V and J genes are TRBV29-1 and TRBJ1-2; D may be TRBD1 (5 bases). V was cut by 0 bases and J by 12 bases, with 14 bases left in between. This CDR3 spans 12 amino acids. The germline V gene encodes CDR1 SQVTM and CDR2 ANQGSEA. The CDR3 DNA reads as TGCAGCGTTGAAGAAGGACAAGCACCGGACACCTTC. Protein: CSVEEGQAPDTF. Complete variable domain (other parts from reference TRBV29-1 and TRBJ1-2): SAVISQKPSRDICQRGTSLTIQCQVDSQVTMMFWYRQQPGQSLTLIATANQGSEATYESGFVIDKFPISRPNLTFSTLTVSNMSPEDSSIYLCSVEEGQAPDTFGSGTRLTVV.

This clonotype was seen more than once but under ten times. The rearrangement links TRBV20-1 to TRBJ2-5, with D possibly TRBD2 on 6 matching bases. Trimming took 0 bases from V and 5 from J, leaving 19 bases between them. The germline CDR1 and CDR2 sequences are DFQATT and SNEGSKA (reference sequence). There are 16 residues in the CDR3. The CDR3 coding sequence is TGCAGTGCTAGAGATTTTTGGCGGGGAGACCGGGAGACCCAGTACTTC. Translating it yields CSARDFWRGDRETQYF.

This clonotype has only a few counts. The chain couples TRBV4-3 to TRBJ2-7; D is uncertain. V lost 1 base, J lost 0 bases, and 13 bases lay in between. Looked up from germline, CDR1 is LGHNA and CDR2 is YSLEER. The CDR3 extends over 16 amino acids. This CDR3 is CASSQGLLAVSYEQYF. CDR3 coding DNA: TGCGCCAGCAGCCAAGGACTGCTCGCCGTCTCCTACGAGCAGTACTTC.

This chain joins TRBV13 and TRBJ2-1; tentatively, D is TRBD1 or TRBD2 (5 bases each). Germline CDR1 is PRHDT and CDR2 is FYEKMQ (reference sequence). Trimming removed 8 bases at V and 12 bases at J, with 17 bases between. The CDR3 covers 12 residues. CDR3 nucleotides: TGTGCCAGCCCGCCCCCCTGTGGGGGGCAGTTCTTC. Protein: CASPPPCGGQFF.

This clonotype was counted at least ten times. The chain employs TRBV10-2 and TRBJ2-1; no reliable D call. Trimming left V 7 bases short and J 0 bases short, with 1 base between. The CDR3 has 11 residues. Germline CDR1 WSHSY, CDR2 SAAADI. CDR3 protein: CASNSYNEQFF. The CDR3 DNA reads as TGCGCCAGCAACTCCTACAATGAGCAGTTCTTC.

The V and J genes are TRBV18 and TRBJ2-7; weak D call: TRBD2 (5 bases). V lost 1 base and J lost 7, with 8 bases in between. CDR1 is KGHSH and CDR2 is LQKENI in the germline V gene. The CDR3 sequence is 12 residues long. CDR3 DNA sequence: TGTGCCAGCTCACCACTTACGGGAGAGCAGTACTTC. Its protein is CASSPLTGEQYF.

This clonotype occurred a few times. The V call is TRBV10-3, the J call TRBJ2-5; TRBD2 agrees at 11 bases. V trimming: 3 bases; J trimming: 1 base; junction bases outside the gene matches: 7. Germline CDR1 is ENHRY and CDR2 is SYGVKD. The CDR3 has 17 amino acids. The chain's CDR3 is CAISDQASGGTQETQYF. The DNA of the CDR3 is TGTGCCATCAGTGATCAGGCTAGCGGGGGGACCCAAGAGACCCAGTACTTC.

In its sample, this clonotype was seen many times. The chain combines TRBV18 with TRBJ2-2, with TRBD2 matching over 9 bases. The CDR3 is 13 amino acids. Trimming took 6 bases from V and 5 from J; bases not matched to a gene: 1. The germline gives CDR1 KGHSH, CDR2 LQKENI. In DNA, the CDR3 is TGTGCCAGCTCTGGACTAGCGACCGGGGAGCTGTTTTTT. Its protein is CASSGLATGELFF.

With regard to this clonotype: Compared with germline, one end of the junction differs, possibly owing to a read error. The chain has TRBV20-1 and TRBJ2-1; TRBD1 is a possible D gene (5 bases). CDR1 is DFQATT and CDR2 is SNEGSKA in the germline V gene (reference sequence). The CDR3 contains 15 residues. CDR3 bases: TGCAGTGCTAGAGATTTTGGACGATGGGGCAATGAGCCGTTCTTC. Its protein product is CSARDFGRWGNEPFF.

This chain joins TRBV5-1 and TRBJ1-4; no firm D call. The CDR3 consists of 15 residues. In germline, CDR1 is SGHRS, CDR2 YFSETQ. With 0 bases removed from V and 2 bases from J, the gap between germline ends came to 8 bases. In nucleotides, the CDR3 is TGCGCCAGCAGCTTGGTGGGCAGGACTAATGAAAAACTGTTTTTT. It translates to CASSLVGRTNEKLFF.

This clonotype occurred a few times. Mismatch with germline at one junction end may stem from a read error. V usage is TRBV7-7 and J usage is TRBJ2-2; D may be TRBD2 (5 bases). Germline lookup yields CDR1 SSHAT and CDR2 FNYEAQ (reference sequence). The CDR3 length is 14 residues. The CDR3 coding sequence is TGTGCTAGCAGCTGGGAGAGAAACACCGGGGAGCTGTTTTTT. Its protein is CASSWERNTGELFF. The whole variable domain, remainder taken from reference TRBV7-7 and TRBJ2-2, is GAGVSQSPRYKVTKRGQDVTLRCDPISSHATLYWYQQALGQGPEFLTYFNYEAQPDKSGLPSDRFSAERPEGSISTLTIQRTEQRDSAMYRCASSWERNTGELFFGEGSRLTVL.

The table lists this clonotype with many counts. The chain employs TRBV6-5 and TRBJ2-5; D unresolved. Germline lookup yields CDR1 MNHEY and CDR2 SVGAGI. CDR3 length: 12 amino acids. Trimming left V 6 bases short and J 5 bases short, with 10 bases between. The CDR3 sequence: CASSQSLETQYF. DNA of the CDR3: TGTGCCAGCAGCCAGAGCCTGGAGACCCAGTACTTC.

The V call is TRBV20-1, the J call TRBJ2-7; 13 nucleotides agree with TRBD2. J was trimmed by 6 bases and V by 0 bases; bases with no gene match: 5. The CDR3 runs to 15 residues. Germline V gives CDR1 DFQATT, CDR2 SNEGSKA (reference sequence). Here the CDR3 reads CSARDQRLAGGEQYF. The CDR3 coding sequence is TGCAGTGCTAGAGATCAGCGACTAGCGGGAGGCGAGCAGTACTTC.

V and J are TRBV12-3 or TRBV12-4 and TRBJ2-3; 8 bases line up with TRBD2. The CDR3 length is 16 residues. V lost 6 bases and J lost 6; bases outside the gene matches: 14. CDR3 amino acids: CASSVASGGLGDTQYF. The CDR3 nucleotides are TGTGCCAGCAGCGTTGCGAGCGGGGGATTGGGGGATACGCAGTATTTT.

A few counts support this clonotype. The J gene is TRBJ2-5, the V gene TRBV7-6; TRBD2 agrees at 10 bases. The CDR3 has 15 amino acids. Germline assignment: CDR1 SGHVS and CDR2 FNYEAQ. Unmatched junction bases numbered 6, after V lost 4 bases and J lost 4 bases. The CDR3 nucleotides read TGTGCCAGCAGCTCCATAGCGGGGGGAGGAGAGACCCAGTACTTC. This gives the protein CASSSIAGGGETQYF. The whole variable domain, remainder taken from reference TRBV7-6 and TRBJ2-5, is GAGVSQSPRYKVTKRGQDVALRCDPISGHVSLYWYRQALGQGPEFLTYFNYEAQQDKSGLPNDRFSAERPEGSISTLTIQRTEQRDSAMYRCASSSIAGGGETQYFGPGTRLLVL.

In its sample, this clonotype was seen many times. The chain recombines TRBV5-1 with TRBJ2-1; 7 bases match TRBD1. With V trimmed by 4 bases and J by 3 bases, 7 bases remained unmatched. This CDR3 spans 15 amino acids. Germline V gene sequence: CDR1 SGHRS, CDR2 YFSETQ. The CDR3, as DNA: TGCGCCAGCAGCGCCACCGGGACAGTCTACAATGAGCAGTTCTTC. Encoded protein: CASSATGTVYNEQFF.

J is TRBJ2-7 and V is TRBV3-1, with TRBD2 identical over 9 bases. The CDR3 runs 18 residues. V dropped 11 bases and J dropped 0; count of bases not matched to a gene: 20. Germline V gives CDR1 LGHDT, CDR2 YNNKEL (reference sequence). CDR3 in amino acids: CACCHPPGFSGGSYEQYF. For the CDR3, the DNA is TGTGCCTGCTGCCACCCTCCAGGGTTTAGCGGGGGCTCCTACGAGCAGTACTTC.

The gene calls are TRBV7-9 and TRBJ2-7; either TRBD1 or TRBD2 may supply D (6 bases each). This CDR3 is 14 amino acids long. V was trimmed by 5 bases and J by 1 base, leaving 12 bases between them. Germline CDR1 reads SEHNR; CDR2 reads FQNEAQ (reference sequence). Here the CDR3 reads CASSRGVPSYEQYF. CDR3 bases: TGTGCCAGCAGCAGGGGGGTACCTTCCTACGAGCAGTACTTC.

This rearrangement joins TRBV4-2 to TRBJ2-6; D call uncertain. CDR3 length equals 16 residues. Germline V lookup: CDR1 LGHNA, CDR2 YNFKEQ. V shed 1 base and J shed 0 bases, with 7 bases lying between them. In DNA, the CDR3 is TGTGCCAGCAGCCAAGTCACTGTCTCTGGGGCCAACGTCCTGACTTTC. It codes for CASSQVTVSGANVLTF.

This clonotype showed up just a few times. The genes are TRBV14 and TRBJ2-1; D gene uncertain. This CDR3 contains 15 residues. Trimming left V 1 base short and J 8 bases short, with 15 bases between. Germline CDR1 is SGHDN and CDR2 is FVKESK. The CDR3 nucleotides read TGTGCCAGCAGCCAAGTTGATCTGCGTCAGGATGAGCAGTTCTTC. It encodes CASSQVDLRQDEQFF.

V usage is TRBV5-1 and J usage is TRBJ2-7; 9 nucleotides match TRBD2. CDR1 is SGHRS, CDR2 YFSETQ, per germline. The trim removed 2 bases at V and 3 bases at J, leaving 6 bases unmatched. CDR3 length: 15 residues. CDR3 bases: TGCGCCAGCAGCTTTGCGGGGGGGGGCGGCTACGAGCAGTACTTC. Translation gives CASSFAGGGGYEQYF.

This sequence joins TRBV5-5 and TRBJ2-6; 8 nucleotides align to TRBD1. The CDR3 covers 16 residues. V shed 6 bases and J 0 bases; nucleotides not matched to a gene: 5. Germline CDR1 reads SGHKS; CDR2 reads YYEKEE (reference sequence). The CDR3 DNA is TGTGCCAGCATTCGGACAGGGAGCTCTGGGGCCAACGTCCTGACTTTC. Translated, it gives CASIRTGSSGANVLTF.

This clonotype was seen more than once but under ten times. V is TRBV13 and J is TRBJ2-3; 9 bases agree with TRBD2. The CDR3 runs to 16 residues. From germline, CDR1 is PRHDT and CDR2 FYEKMQ (reference sequence). V was pared by 0 bases and J by 4 bases, with 5 bases of the junction left unmatched. CDR3 amino acids: CASSLGAGGPSDTQYF. CDR3 DNA sequence: TGTGCCAGCAGCTTAGGCGCGGGAGGGCCCTCAGATACGCAGTATTTT.

A few counts support this clonotype. This rearrangement joins TRBV18 to TRBJ2-7, with TRBD1 identical over 10 bases. The CDR3 sequence is 13 residues long. V trimming: 6 bases; J trimming: 5 bases; junction bases outside the gene matches: 4. Germline V CDR1 and CDR2: KGHSH, LQKENI. As DNA, the CDR3 is TGTGCCAGCTCCGCCGGGACAGGGGACGAGCAGTACTTC. This translates into CASSAGTGDEQYF.

CDR3 protein: CASNRQGSYGYTF. The CDR3 DNA sequence: TGTGCCAGCAACCGACAGGGATCCTATGGCTACACCTTC. V gene TRBV12-3 or TRBV12-4 combines with J gene TRBJ1-2; 7 bases align to TRBD1. Unmatched junction bases numbered 6, after V lost 7 bases and J lost 4 bases. CDR3 length equals 13 residues.

V usage is TRBV27 and J usage is TRBJ2-3, with 13 bases identical to TRBD2. After removal of 4 bases from V and 6 bases from J, the junction contained 10 bases not matched to a gene. The CDR3 is 17 residues long. Germline V lookup: CDR1 MNHEY, CDR2 SMNVEV (reference sequence). In DNA, the CDR3 is TGTGCCAGCAGTTCTCTCGGACTAGCGGGGGCTGGGGATACGCAGTATTTT. Its protein is CASSSLGLAGAGDTQYF.

The chain has TRBV3-1 and TRBJ2-1; 8 bases line up with TRBD2. J lost 8 bases, V lost 2 bases, and 5 bases had no gene match. The CDR3 loop spans 14 amino acids. Germline loops: CDR1 LGHDT, CDR2 YNNKEL (reference sequence). Here the CDR3 reads CASSQPGLDDEQFF. The DNA for the CDR3 is TGTGCCAGCAGCCAACCGGGACTAGATGATGAGCAGTTCTTC.

This clonotype was seen a handful of times. The chain carries TRBV7-2 and TRBJ2-7; D may be TRBD2 (5 bases). This CDR3 is 13 amino acids long. V shed 7 bases and J shed 1 base, with 11 bases lying between them. Germline-derived CDR1 and CDR2 are SGHTA and FQGNSA. The CDR3 DNA sequence: TGTGCCAGCAAAGGACTCGGTTCCTACGAGCAGTACTTC. Protein product: CASKGLGSYEQYF.

Ten or more counts support this clonotype. CDR3 in amino acids: CASRRPLAGANVLTF. CDR3 nucleotides: TGTGCCAGCAGACGACCGCTGGCTGGGGCCAACGTCCTGACTTTC. V is TRBV12-3 or TRBV12-4 and J is TRBJ2-6; no definite D call. The V gene lost 6 bases and the J gene lost 2 bases, with 11 bases spanning the gap. The CDR3 totals 15 residues.

Details on this clonotype: A much larger clone sits a single nucleotide away, making a read error possible. V and J are TRBV12-3 or TRBV12-4 and TRBJ2-3, with D possibly being TRBD1 (5 bases). The CDR3 is 14 residues long. Here the CDR3 reads CTSTLGQGTDTQYF. For the CDR3, the DNA is TGTACCAGCACCCTAGGGCAGGGAACAGATACGCAGTATTTT.

This clonotype was detected only a few times. This sequence joins TRBV25-1 and TRBJ2-7, with TRBD2 as a possible D gene (7 bases). This CDR3 comprises 11 residues. Germline-derived CDR1 and CDR2 are MGHDK and SYGVNS. V was shortened by 2 bases and J by 9 bases, with 8 bases between the two germline ends. CDR3 region: CASSERGGQYF. CDR3 DNA: TGTGCCAGCAGTGAAAGGGGGGGGCAGTACTTC.